This TCR beta chain was identified during a study of control samples from healthy donors and cancer patients. The method was immunoSEQ multiplex PCR; TCRdb's version includes in-frame clones alone and lacks a portion of them. Among 98,000 or so clones listed, approximately 84% were seen once. The V gene's germline CDR1 is MNHEY and CDR2 SMNVEV (reference sequence). This CDR3 comprises 13 residues. Trimming left V 8 bases short and J 9 bases short, with 19 bases between. This sequence joins TRBV27 and TRBJ2-5; perhaps TRBD2 as D (5 bases). Sequenced sample: blood. The clonotype originates from a man between 18 and 29 years old in good health. CDR3 DNA sequence: TGTGCCAGCCGTGCGGGCGTCGTCGGGCCCCAGTACTTC. Protein product: CASRAGVVGPQYF.